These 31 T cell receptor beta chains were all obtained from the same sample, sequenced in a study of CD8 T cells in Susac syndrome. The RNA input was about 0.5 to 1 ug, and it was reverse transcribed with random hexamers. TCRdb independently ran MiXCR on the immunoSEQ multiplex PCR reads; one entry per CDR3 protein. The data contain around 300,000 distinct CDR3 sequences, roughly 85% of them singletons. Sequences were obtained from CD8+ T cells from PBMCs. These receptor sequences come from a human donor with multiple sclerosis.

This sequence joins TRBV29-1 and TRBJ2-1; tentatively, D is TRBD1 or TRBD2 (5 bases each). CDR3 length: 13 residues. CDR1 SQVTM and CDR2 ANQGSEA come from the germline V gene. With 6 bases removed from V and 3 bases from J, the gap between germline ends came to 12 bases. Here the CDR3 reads CSVPGPYYNEQFF. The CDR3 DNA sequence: TGCAGCGTGCCGGGACCCTACTACAATGAGCAGTTCTTC.

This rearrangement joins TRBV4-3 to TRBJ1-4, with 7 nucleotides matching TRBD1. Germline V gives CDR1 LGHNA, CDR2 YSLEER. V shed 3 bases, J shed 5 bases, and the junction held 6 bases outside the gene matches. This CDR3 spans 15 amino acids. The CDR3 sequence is CASSQGQGGNEKLFF. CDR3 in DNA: TGCGCCAGCAGCCAGGGCCAGGGGGGAAATGAAAAACTGTTTTTT.

The CDR3 nucleotides are TGTGCCAGCAGCCGGACTGTCACAGATACGCAGTATTTT. Translating gives CASSRTVTDTQYF. This chain connects TRBV27 to TRBJ2-3; tentatively, D is TRBD2 (5 bases). CDR1 MNHEY and CDR2 SMNVEV come from the germline V gene (reference sequence). There are 13 residues in the CDR3. The ends were cut back, 6 bases at V and 2 bases at J, with 9 bases in the middle.

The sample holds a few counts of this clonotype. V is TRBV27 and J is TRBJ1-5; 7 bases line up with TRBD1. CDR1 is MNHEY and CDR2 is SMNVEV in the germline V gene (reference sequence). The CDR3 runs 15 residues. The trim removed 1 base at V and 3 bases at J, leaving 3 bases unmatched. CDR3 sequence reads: CASSLLQGSNQPQHF. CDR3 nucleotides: TGTGCCAGCAGTTTATTACAGGGGTCCAATCAGCCCCAGCATTTT.

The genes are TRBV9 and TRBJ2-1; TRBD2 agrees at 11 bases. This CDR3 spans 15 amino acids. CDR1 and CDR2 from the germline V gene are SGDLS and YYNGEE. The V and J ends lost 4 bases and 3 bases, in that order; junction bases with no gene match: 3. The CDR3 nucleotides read TGTGCCAGCAGCTTAGCGGGAGGGATCTACAATGAGCAGTTCTTC. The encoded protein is CASSLAGGIYNEQFF.

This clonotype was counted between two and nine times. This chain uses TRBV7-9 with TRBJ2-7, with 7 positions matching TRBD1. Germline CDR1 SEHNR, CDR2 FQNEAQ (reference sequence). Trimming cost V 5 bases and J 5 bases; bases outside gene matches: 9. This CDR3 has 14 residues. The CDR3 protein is CASSDLTGVNEQYF. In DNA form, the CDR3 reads TGTGCCAGCAGCGACCTTACAGGGGTCAACGAGCAGTACTTC.

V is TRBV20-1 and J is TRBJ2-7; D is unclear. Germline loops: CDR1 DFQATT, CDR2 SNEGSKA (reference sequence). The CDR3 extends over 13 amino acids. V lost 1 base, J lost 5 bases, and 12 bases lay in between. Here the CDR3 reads CSARVIGPHEQYF. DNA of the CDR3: TGCAGTGCTAGAGTAATAGGGCCCCACGAGCAGTACTTC.

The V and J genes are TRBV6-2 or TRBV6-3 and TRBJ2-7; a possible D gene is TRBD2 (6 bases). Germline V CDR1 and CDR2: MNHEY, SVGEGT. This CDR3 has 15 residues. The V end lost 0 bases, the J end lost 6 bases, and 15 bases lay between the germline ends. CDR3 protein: CASSYSFGTPGEQYF. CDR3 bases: TGTGCCAGCAGTTACTCGTTCGGGACTCCTGGCGAGCAGTACTTC.

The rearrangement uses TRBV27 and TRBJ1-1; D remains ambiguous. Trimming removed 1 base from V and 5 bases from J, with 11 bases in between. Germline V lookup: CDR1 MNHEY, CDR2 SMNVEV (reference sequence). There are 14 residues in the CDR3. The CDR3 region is CASSLYRGETEAFF. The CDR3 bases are TGTGCCAGCAGTTTATATCGCGGGGAGACTGAAGCTTTCTTT.

The CDR3 sequence: CASSQLTGSSYNEQFF. CDR3 bases: TGCGCCAGCAGCCAACTGACTGGGAGCTCCTACAATGAGCAGTTCTTC. The V and J genes are TRBV4-1 and TRBJ2-1, with D possibly TRBD2 on 5 matching bases. The V end was cut by 2 bases, the J end by 0 bases, with 11 bases between. The CDR3 spans 16 residues. Germline CDR1 and CDR2: MGHRA and YSYEKL.

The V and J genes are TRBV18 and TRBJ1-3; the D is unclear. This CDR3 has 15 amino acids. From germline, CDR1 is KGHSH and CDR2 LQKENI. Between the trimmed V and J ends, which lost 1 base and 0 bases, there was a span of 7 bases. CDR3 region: CASSPRQSSGNTIYF. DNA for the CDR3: TGTGCCAGCTCACCACGTCAAAGCTCTGGAAACACCATATATTTT.

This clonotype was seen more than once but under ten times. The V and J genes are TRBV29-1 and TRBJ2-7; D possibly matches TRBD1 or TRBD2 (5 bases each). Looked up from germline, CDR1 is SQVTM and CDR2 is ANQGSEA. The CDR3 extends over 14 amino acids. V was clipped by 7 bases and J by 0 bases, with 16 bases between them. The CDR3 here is CSADSGTDSYEQYF. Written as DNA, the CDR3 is TGCAGCGCGGATTCCGGGACGGACTCCTACGAGCAGTACTTC.

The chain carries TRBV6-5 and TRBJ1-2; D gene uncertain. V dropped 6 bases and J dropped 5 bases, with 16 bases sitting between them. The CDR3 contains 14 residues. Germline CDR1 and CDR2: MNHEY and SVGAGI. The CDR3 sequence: CASRRTDFPYGYTF. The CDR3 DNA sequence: TGTGCCAGCAGACGTACGGACTTTCCTTATGGCTACACCTTC.

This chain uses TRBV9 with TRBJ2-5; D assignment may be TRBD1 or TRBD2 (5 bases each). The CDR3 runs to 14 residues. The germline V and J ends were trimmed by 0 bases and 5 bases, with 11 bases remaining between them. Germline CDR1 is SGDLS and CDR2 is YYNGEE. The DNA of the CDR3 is TGTGCCAGCAGCGTAGGGGGCGGGTTGGAGACCCAGTACTTC. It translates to CASSVGGGLETQYF. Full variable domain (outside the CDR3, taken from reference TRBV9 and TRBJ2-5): DSGVTQTPKHLITATGQRVTLRCSPRSGDLSVYWYQQSLDQGLQFLIQYYNGEERAKGNILERFSAQQFPDLHSELNLSSLELGDSALYFCASSVGGGLETQYFGPGTRLLVL.

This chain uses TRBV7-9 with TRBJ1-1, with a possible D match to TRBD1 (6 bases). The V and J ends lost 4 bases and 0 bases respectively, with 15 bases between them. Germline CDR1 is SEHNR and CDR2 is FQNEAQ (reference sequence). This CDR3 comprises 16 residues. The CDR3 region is CASSSNRQVVNTEAFF. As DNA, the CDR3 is TGTGCCAGCAGCTCAAATCGACAGGTGGTGAACACTGAAGCTTTCTTT.

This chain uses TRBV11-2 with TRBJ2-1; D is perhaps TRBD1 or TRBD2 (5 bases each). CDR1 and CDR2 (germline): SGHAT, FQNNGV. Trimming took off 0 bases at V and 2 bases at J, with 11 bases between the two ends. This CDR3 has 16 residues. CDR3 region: CASSLDRRGAYNEQFF. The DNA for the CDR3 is TGTGCCAGCAGCTTAGACCGCCGGGGCGCCTACAATGAGCAGTTCTTC.

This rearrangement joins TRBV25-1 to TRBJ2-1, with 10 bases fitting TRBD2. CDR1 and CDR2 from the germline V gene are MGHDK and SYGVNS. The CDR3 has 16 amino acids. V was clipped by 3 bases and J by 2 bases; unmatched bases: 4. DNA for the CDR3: TGTGCCAGCAGTGACCCGGGACTAGCGACCTACAATGAGCAGTTCTTC. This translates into CASSDPGLATYNEQFF.

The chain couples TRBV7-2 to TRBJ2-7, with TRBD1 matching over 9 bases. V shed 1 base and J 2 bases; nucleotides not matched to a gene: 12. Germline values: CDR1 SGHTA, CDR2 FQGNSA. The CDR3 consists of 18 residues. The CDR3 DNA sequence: TGTGCCAGCAGCTTAGTTTACGGGACAGGGCCACCTCCCTACGAGCAGTACTTC. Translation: CASSLVYGTGPPPYEQYF.

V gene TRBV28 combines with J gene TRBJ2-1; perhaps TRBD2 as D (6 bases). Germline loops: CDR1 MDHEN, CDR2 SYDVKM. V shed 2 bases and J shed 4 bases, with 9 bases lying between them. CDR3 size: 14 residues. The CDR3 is CASSLAAGYNEQFF. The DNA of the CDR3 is TGTGCCAGCAGTTTAGCTGCGGGATACAATGAGCAGTTCTTC.

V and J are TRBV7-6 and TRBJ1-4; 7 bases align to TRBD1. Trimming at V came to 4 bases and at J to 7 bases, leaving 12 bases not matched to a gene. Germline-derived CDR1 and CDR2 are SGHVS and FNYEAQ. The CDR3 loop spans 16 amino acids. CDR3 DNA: TGTGCCAGCAGCTCTACGAGCCAGGGGACAGCTGAAAAACTGTTTTTT. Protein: CASSSTSQGTAEKLFF. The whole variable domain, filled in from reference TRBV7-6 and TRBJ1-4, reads GAGVSQSPRYKVTKRGQDVALRCDPISGHVSLYWYRQALGQGPEFLTYFNYEAQQDKSGLPNDRFSAERPEGSISTLTIQRTEQRDSAMYRCASSSTSQGTAEKLFFGSGTQLSVL.

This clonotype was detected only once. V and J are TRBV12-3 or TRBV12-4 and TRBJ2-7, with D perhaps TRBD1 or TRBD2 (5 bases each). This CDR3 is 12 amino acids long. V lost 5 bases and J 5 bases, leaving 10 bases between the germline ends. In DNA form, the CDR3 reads TGTGCCAGCAGTGGGACGGCCCACGAGCAGTACTTC. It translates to CASSGTAHEQYF.

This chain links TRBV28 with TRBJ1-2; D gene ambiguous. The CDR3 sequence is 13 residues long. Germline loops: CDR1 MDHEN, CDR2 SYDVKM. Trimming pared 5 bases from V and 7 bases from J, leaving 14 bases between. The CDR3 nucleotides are TGTGCCAGCAGTCCTCGGACTGTCCTTGGCTACACCTTC. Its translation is CASSPRTVLGYTF.

Here the CDR3 DNA reads TGTGCCAGCAGTTACTCGGTCGAGCAGTACTTC. Protein: CASSYSVEQYF. This chain uses TRBV6-2 or TRBV6-3 with TRBJ2-7; no clear D. Germline CDR1 and CDR2: MNHEY and SVGEGT. V was trimmed by 0 bases and J by 6 bases, leaving 3 bases between them. The CDR3 contains 11 residues.

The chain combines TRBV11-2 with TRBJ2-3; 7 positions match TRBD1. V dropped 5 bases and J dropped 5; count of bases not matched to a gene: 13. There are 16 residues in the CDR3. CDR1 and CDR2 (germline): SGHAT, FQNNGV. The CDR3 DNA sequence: TGTGCCAGCAGCACCCGTTCGGGACAGTTTTTAGATACGCAGTATTTT. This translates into CASSTRSGQFLDTQYF.

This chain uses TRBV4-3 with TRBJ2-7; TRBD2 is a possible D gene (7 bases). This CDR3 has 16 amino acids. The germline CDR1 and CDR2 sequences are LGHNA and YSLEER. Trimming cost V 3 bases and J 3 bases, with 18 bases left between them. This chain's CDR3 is CASSQGTGGMGYEQYF. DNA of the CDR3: TGCGCCAGCAGCCAGGGGACGGGGGGCATGGGCTACGAGCAGTACTTC.

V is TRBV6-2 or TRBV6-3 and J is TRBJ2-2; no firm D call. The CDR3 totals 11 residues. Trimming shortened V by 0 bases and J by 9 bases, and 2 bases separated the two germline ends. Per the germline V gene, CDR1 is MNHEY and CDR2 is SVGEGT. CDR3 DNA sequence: TGTGCCAGCAGTTACTCCTGGGAGCTGTTTTTT. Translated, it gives CASSYSWELFF.

CDR3 nucleotides: TGTGCCAGCAGTTTTAGCGGGAGTACCGACACAGATACGCAGTATTTT. It yields the protein CASSFSGSTDTDTQYF. The rearrangement links TRBV2 to TRBJ2-3, with 9 bases aligning to TRBD2. This CDR3 region has 16 residues. V lost 5 bases and J lost 2; bases outside the gene matches: 8. Germline V gene lookup returns CDR1 SNHLY and CDR2 FYNNEI.

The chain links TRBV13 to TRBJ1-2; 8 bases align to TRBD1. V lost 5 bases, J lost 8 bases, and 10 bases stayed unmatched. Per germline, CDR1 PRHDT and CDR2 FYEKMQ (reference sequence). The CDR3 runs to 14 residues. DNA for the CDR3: TGTGCCAGCAGCGTGACAGGGGAAAAAGAAGGCTACACCTTC. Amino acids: CASSVTGEKEGYTF.

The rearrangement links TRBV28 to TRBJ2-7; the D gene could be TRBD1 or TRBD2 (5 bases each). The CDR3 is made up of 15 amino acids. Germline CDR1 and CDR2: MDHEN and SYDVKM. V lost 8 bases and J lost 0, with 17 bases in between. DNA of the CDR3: TGTGCCAGCTGTCCGCAGGGTGGGAGCTCCTACGAGCAGTACTTC. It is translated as CASCPQGGSSYEQYF.

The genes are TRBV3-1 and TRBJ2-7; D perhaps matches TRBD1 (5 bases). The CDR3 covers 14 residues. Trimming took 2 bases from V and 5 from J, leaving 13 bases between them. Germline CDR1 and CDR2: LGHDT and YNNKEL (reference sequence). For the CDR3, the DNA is TGTGCCAGCAGCCAACCTCAGGGTCCCAACGAGCAGTACTTC. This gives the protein CASSQPQGPNEQYF.

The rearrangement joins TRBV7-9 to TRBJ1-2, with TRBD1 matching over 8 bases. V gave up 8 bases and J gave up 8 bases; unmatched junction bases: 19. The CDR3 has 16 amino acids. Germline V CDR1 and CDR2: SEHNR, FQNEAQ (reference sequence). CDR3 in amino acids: CASRQGSVSWIGGYTF. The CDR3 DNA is TGTGCCAGCCGACAGGGGAGTGTTTCCTGGATAGGAGGCTACACCTTC.